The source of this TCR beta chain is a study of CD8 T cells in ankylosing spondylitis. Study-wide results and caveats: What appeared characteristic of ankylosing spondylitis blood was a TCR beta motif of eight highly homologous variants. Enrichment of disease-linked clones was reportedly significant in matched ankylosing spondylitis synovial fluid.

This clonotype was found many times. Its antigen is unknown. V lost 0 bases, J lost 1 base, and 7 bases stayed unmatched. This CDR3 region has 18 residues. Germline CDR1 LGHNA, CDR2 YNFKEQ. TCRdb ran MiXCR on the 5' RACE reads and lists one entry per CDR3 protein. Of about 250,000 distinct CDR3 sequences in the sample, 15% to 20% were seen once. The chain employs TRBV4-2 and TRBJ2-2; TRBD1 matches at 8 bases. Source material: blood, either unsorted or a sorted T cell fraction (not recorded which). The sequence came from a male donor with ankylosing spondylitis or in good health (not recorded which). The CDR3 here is CASSQDGQGARNTGELFF. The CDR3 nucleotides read TGTGCCAGCAGCCAAGATGGGCAGGGGGCGCGGAACACCGGGGAGCTGTTTTTT.